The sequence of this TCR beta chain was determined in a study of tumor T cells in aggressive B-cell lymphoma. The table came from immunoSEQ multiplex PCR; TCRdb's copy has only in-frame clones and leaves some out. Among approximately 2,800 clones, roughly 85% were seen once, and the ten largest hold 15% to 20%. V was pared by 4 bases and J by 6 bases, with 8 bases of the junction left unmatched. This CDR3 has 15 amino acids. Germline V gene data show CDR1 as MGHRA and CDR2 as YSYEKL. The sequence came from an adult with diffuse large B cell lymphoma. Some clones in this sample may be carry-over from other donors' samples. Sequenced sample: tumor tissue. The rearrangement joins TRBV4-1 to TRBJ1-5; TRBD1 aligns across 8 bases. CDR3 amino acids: CASSPIGQGSQPQHF. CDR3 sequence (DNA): TGCGCCAGCAGCCCTATCGGACAGGGCAGTCAGCCCCAGCATTTT.